The 28 T cell receptor beta chains below all came from one sample that was sequenced in a study of blood T cells in healthy people across ages. The second PCR ran roughly 6 to 11 cycles with a sample-barcoded 5' primer and J-beta primers. One entry per CDR3 protein, called by TCRdb with MiXCR from the 5' RACE reads. The table has 730,000 or so distinct CDR3 sequences, approximately 43% seen once. Source material: blood. The receptors stem from a woman aged 55-75 years in good health.

This sequence joins TRBV15 and TRBJ1-2, with D perhaps TRBD1 (5 bases). Trimming cost V 4 bases and J 0 bases, with 9 bases left between them. From germline, CDR1 is LNHNV and CDR2 YYDKDF (reference sequence). The CDR3 runs 14 residues. DNA for the CDR3: TGTGCCACCAGCATAGACAGTGCTAACTATGGCTACACCTTC. Its protein is CATSIDSANYGYTF.

The chain is built from TRBV24-1 and TRBJ2-7, with TRBD2 matching 8 bases. Germline V gene data show CDR1 as KGHDR and CDR2 as SFDVKD. The V and J ends lost 6 bases and 7 bases, in that order; junction bases with no gene match: 13. The CDR3 totals 15 residues. CDR3 in DNA: TGTGCCACCAGTCTCGGCGGGAGGACGATTAATGAGCAGTACTTC. Residues: CATSLGGRTINEQYF.

The sample holds a few counts of this clonotype. V and J are TRBV20-1 and TRBJ2-3, with 9 positions matching TRBD2. The CDR3 totals 16 residues. Trimming cost V 6 bases and J 3 bases; bases outside gene matches: 13. Germline V CDR1 and CDR2: DFQATT, SNEGSKA (reference sequence). CDR3 region: CSATPRAGGPTDTQYF. The CDR3 DNA reads TGCAGTGCGACGCCACGGGCGGGGGGGCCGACAGATACGCAGTATTTT.

This clonotype was detected only a few times. V is TRBV11-1 and J is TRBJ1-1; D remains unclear. CDR3 length: 14 residues. The ends were cut back, 4 bases at V and 3 bases at J, with 12 bases in the middle. CDR1 is SGHAT and CDR2 is FQDESV in the germline V gene (reference sequence). CDR3 sequence reads: CASSSGWRDTEAFF. DNA for the CDR3: TGTGCCAGCAGCTCCGGATGGAGGGACACTGAAGCTTTCTTT.

This chain links TRBV25-1 with TRBJ1-2; a possible D gene is TRBD1 (6 bases). Germline V lookup: CDR1 MGHDK, CDR2 SYGVNS. This CDR3 has 13 amino acids. Deletions cut 2 bases from V and 4 bases from J, with 8 bases between. The CDR3 reads CASSEGGVYGYTF. Here the CDR3 DNA reads TGTGCCAGCAGTGAAGGGGGCGTCTATGGCTACACCTTC.

The sample holds many counts of this clonotype. V gene TRBV29-1 combines with J gene TRBJ1-1; a possible D gene is TRBD1 (5 bases). This CDR3 is built from 14 residues. V was cut by 6 bases and J by 1 base, with 15 bases left in between. The V gene's germline CDR1 is SQVTM and CDR2 ANQGSEA. Here the CDR3 reads CSVTLLGENTEAFF. CDR3 DNA: TGCAGCGTGACCCTCTTGGGGGAGAACACTGAAGCTTTCTTT.

This clonotype was observed a few times. The rearrangement uses TRBV4-2 and TRBJ2-1, with TRBD2 matching 9 bases. This CDR3 has 14 residues. The J segment lost 9 bases and the V segment lost 5 bases, leaving 8 bases of the junction unmatched. The V gene's germline CDR1 is LGHNA and CDR2 YNFKEQ. This chain's CDR3 is CASSVSGGNSEQFF. DNA of the CDR3: TGTGCCAGCAGCGTTAGCGGGGGAAATAGTGAGCAGTTCTTC.

This chain links TRBV20-1 with TRBJ2-7; D is perhaps TRBD1 or TRBD2 (5 bases each). Germline V lookup: CDR1 DFQATT, CDR2 SNEGSKA (reference sequence). V lost 1 base and J lost 1, with 14 bases in between. This CDR3 contains 15 residues. The DNA for the CDR3 is TGCAGTGCTAGAGGGGGACCCCTAATATCCTACGAGCAGTACTTC. This codes for CSARGGPLISYEQYF.

The CDR3 region has the DNA TGTGCCAGCAGTTTTAGCCGGGGGCAATCACCCCTCCACTTT. It yields the protein CASSFSRGQSPLHF. The chain employs TRBV27 and TRBJ1-6; D may be TRBD1 (6 bases). This CDR3 is 14 amino acids long. Germline CDR1 MNHEY, CDR2 SMNVEV (reference sequence). V shed 3 bases and J shed 10 bases, with 13 bases lying between them.

The V gene is TRBV14, the J gene TRBJ2-6; a weak D match, TRBD1 (6 bases). Germline V CDR1 and CDR2: SGHDN, FVKESK. The CDR3 runs 18 residues. V lost 0 bases and J 2 bases, leaving 14 bases between the germline ends. CDR3 coding DNA: TGTGCCAGCAGCCAAGACCTACTTCAGGGGCCTGGGGCCAACGTCCTGACTTTC. Translated: CASSQDLLQGPGANVLTF.

In this sample, this clonotype turned up a few times. This chain's CDR3 is CSVAQGRGNQPQHF. CDR3 coding DNA: TGCAGCGTAGCTCAGGGTAGAGGCAATCAGCCCCAGCATTTT. The chain has TRBV29-1 and TRBJ1-5, with D tentatively TRBD1 (5 bases). This CDR3 is built from 14 residues. The V gene lost 6 bases and the J gene lost 2 bases, with 14 bases spanning the gap. In germline, CDR1 is SQVTM, CDR2 ANQGSEA.

The J gene is TRBJ1-5, the V gene TRBV27, with TRBD1 matching 12 bases. Germline V gene lookup returns CDR1 MNHEY and CDR2 SMNVEV (reference sequence). Germline trimming cut 6 bases from V and 6 bases from J; bases unmatched to any gene: 9. The CDR3 loop spans 16 amino acids. CDR3 nucleotides: TGTGCCAGCAGACCCGGGACAGGGGGCGCAGCTCAGCCCCAGCATTTT. Amino acids: CASRPGTGGAAQPQHF.

This clonotype was seen a handful of times. V usage is TRBV20-1 and J usage is TRBJ2-3; TRBD2 is a possible D gene (6 bases). Germline V gene lookup returns CDR1 DFQATT and CDR2 SNEGSKA (reference sequence). CDR3 length: 14 residues. Between the trimmed V and J ends, which lost 3 bases and 4 bases, there was a span of 14 bases. The DNA for the CDR3 is TGCAGTGCTAGCGGGAGTACTGTCTCAGATACGCAGTATTTT. Its translation: CSASGSTVSDTQYF.

The chain couples TRBV12-3 or TRBV12-4 to TRBJ1-5; no clear D. The V end was cut by 5 bases, the J end by 3 bases, with 8 bases between. The CDR3 spans 13 residues. The CDR3 sequence is CASSPPPNQPQHF. CDR3 DNA sequence: TGTGCCAGCAGTCCCCCGCCCAATCAGCCCCAGCATTTT.

This clonotype was seen ten or more times. The chain is built from TRBV12-3 or TRBV12-4 and TRBJ2-3; D is undetermined. Trimming left V 6 bases short and J 2 bases short, with 12 bases between. The CDR3 is 14 amino acids. The CDR3 loop is CASSLTGSTDTQYF. The CDR3 coding sequence is TGTGCCAGCAGCTTAACCGGCTCCACAGATACGCAGTATTTT.

Remarks on this clonotype: An end of the junction differs from the germline gene, which may be a read error. CDR3 bases: TGTGCCAGCGGCCAAGTAGGAACCACAGATACGCAGTATTTT. Translating it yields CASGQVGTTDTQYF. The chain uses TRBV3-1 and TRBJ2-3; D unclear. Looked up from germline, CDR1 is LGHDT and CDR2 is YNNKEL (reference sequence). CDR3 size: 14 residues.

V and J are TRBV7-2 and TRBJ2-7; D gene uncertain. The CDR3 length is 17 residues. The germline gives CDR1 SGHTA, CDR2 FQGNSA. V lost 2 bases, J lost 1 base, and 18 bases lay in between. Written as DNA, the CDR3 is TGTGCCAGCAGCTTAAAACTCTATGGCGTCAATTCCTACGAGCAGTACTTC. The encoded protein is CASSLKLYGVNSYEQYF.

Only a few counts were recorded for this clonotype. The J gene is TRBJ2-3, the V gene TRBV5-1, with 13 bases identical to TRBD2. The CDR3 spans 18 residues. Germline V gene lookup returns CDR1 SGHRS and CDR2 YFSETQ. The V segment lost 1 base and the J segment 1 base; nucleotides outside the gene matches: 6. DNA of the CDR3: TGCGCCAGCAGCTTGATTGGCGGGACTAGCGGGGGCACAGATACGCAGTATTTT. This sequence encodes CASSLIGGTSGGTDTQYF.

This clonotype has only a few counts. The rearrangement uses TRBV7-2 and TRBJ2-5; maybe TRBD2 (5 bases). The CDR3 consists of 15 residues. Germline V gene lookup returns CDR1 SGHTA and CDR2 FQGNSA. Trimming shortened V by 8 bases and J by 2 bases, and 18 bases separated the two germline ends. The CDR3 region is CASLSDYASQETQYF. In nucleotides, the CDR3 is TGTGCCAGCCTTTCTGACTACGCCTCACAAGAGACCCAGTACTTC.

This clonotype was detected only a few times. V and J are TRBV5-6 and TRBJ2-1; TRBD2 might be the D (6 bases). V was clipped by 7 bases and J by 1 base, with 12 bases between them. Germline V gene sequence: CDR1 SGHDT, CDR2 YYEEEE. The CDR3 has 14 amino acids. DNA of the CDR3: TGTGCCAGCCTTGGGACTTCTTCCTACAATGAGCAGTTCTTC. It translates to CASLGTSSYNEQFF.

This sequence joins TRBV6-2 or TRBV6-3 and TRBJ1-2, with D possibly being TRBD1 (6 bases). The V and J ends lost 0 bases and 6 bases respectively, with 14 bases between them. CDR1 MNHEY and CDR2 SVGEGT come from the germline V gene. The CDR3 is 15 residues long. The chain's CDR3 is CASSYSTGTWDGYTF. In nucleotides, the CDR3 is TGTGCCAGCAGTTACTCTACCGGGACATGGGATGGCTACACCTTC.

This clonotype turned up a few times. The V gene is TRBV29-1, the J gene TRBJ2-4; 13 nucleotides agree with TRBD2. Looked up from germline, CDR1 is SQVTM and CDR2 is ANQGSEA. This CDR3 has 13 amino acids. V lost 6 bases, J lost 13 bases, and 9 bases stayed unmatched. CDR3 coding DNA: TGCAGCGTAGCCGGGACTAGCGGGAAGGAGCAGTACTTC. Translated: CSVAGTSGKEQYF.

This clonotype occurred a few times. The chain combines TRBV20-1 with TRBJ1-2; TRBD1 might be the D (6 bases). Germline CDR1 DFQATT, CDR2 SNEGSKA (reference sequence). The CDR3 runs 13 residues. V lost 1 base and J lost 8, with 14 bases in between. The CDR3 DNA reads TGCAGTGCTAGAGGTGTGTGGGGGGGCGGCTACACCTTC. This sequence encodes CSARGVWGGGYTF.

This clonotype turned up a few times. V and J are TRBV5-1 and TRBJ2-7; maybe TRBD1 (6 bases). Germline V gene sequence: CDR1 SGHRS, CDR2 YFSETQ. The length of the CDR3 is 14 residues. V was cut by 5 bases and J by 0 bases, with 12 bases left in between. The CDR3 DNA sequence: TGCGCCAGCAGAGAACAGGGCAACTCCTACGAGCAGTACTTC. It translates to CASREQGNSYEQYF.

This clonotype was recorded at least ten times. The junction and the germline gene differ at one end; a read error may be behind it. This chain's CDR3 is CASSLTGETQYF. DNA of the CDR3: TGTGCCAGCAGTTTAACCGGGGAGACCCAGTACTTC. V gene TRBV5-1 combines with J gene TRBJ2-5, with unresolved D. The V gene's germline CDR1 is SGHRS and CDR2 YFSETQ. CDR3 length: 12 amino acids.

This clonotype was seen a handful of times. The chain combines TRBV4-3 with TRBJ1-1, with no clear D. The CDR3 sequence is 15 residues long. Germline assignment: CDR1 LGHNA and CDR2 YSLEER. V gave up 3 bases and J gave up 5 bases, with 16 bases separating them. CDR3 bases: TGCGCCAGCAGCCAGATGGAGGGAGGGCTGACTGAAGCTTTCTTT. Translation: CASSQMEGGLTEAFF.

The V gene is TRBV5-1, the J gene TRBJ2-1; possibly TRBD1 for D (6 bases). The V gene lost 0 bases and the J gene lost 10 bases, with 20 bases spanning the gap. CDR1 and CDR2 from the germline V gene are SGHRS and YFSETQ. The CDR3 extends over 16 amino acids. CDR3 sequence: CASSLASQGKASEQFF. The DNA of the CDR3 is TGCGCCAGCAGCTTGGCCTCACAGGGAAAAGCGTCCGAGCAGTTCTTC.

The V call is TRBV3-1, the J call TRBJ2-7; maybe TRBD2 (7 bases). The CDR3 runs 14 residues. The V gene's germline CDR1 is LGHDT and CDR2 YNNKEL (reference sequence). The V and J ends lost 4 bases and 7 bases respectively, with 17 bases between them. CDR3 in DNA: TGTGCCAGCAGCCTCAGGGGCGGGGGCAATGAGCAGTACTTC. Its protein is CASSLRGGGNEQYF.